The clone carrying this TCR beta chain was recorded at least ten times. What it recognizes is unknown. The sample belongs to a study of early T cells in non-severe SARS-CoV-2 infection. Study outcomes and limitations: VDJdb matches were skewed toward anti-spike CD8 T cell responses.

Germline CDR1 MNHEY, CDR2 SMNVEV (reference sequence). V trimming: 8 bases; J trimming: 2 bases; junction bases outside the gene matches: 6. The length of the CDR3 is 13 residues. Individual cDNA molecules were tagged with unique molecular identifiers. Each CDR3 protein is one row after TCRdb ran MiXCR on the 5' RACE reads. The table lists about 59,000 distinct CDR3 sequences, less than 15% of them singletons. The rearrangement joins TRBV27 to TRBJ2-7, with TRBD1 identical over 7 bases. The input for sequencing was whole blood, taken at baseline. This receptor was taken from an adult who was a healthcare worker with PCR-confirmed SARS-CoV-2 infection or an uninfected control (not recorded which). Written as DNA, the CDR3 is TGTGCCAGCGCCCCCGGGACAGCCTACGAGCAGTACTTC. Encoded protein: CASAPGTAYEQYF.